These 14 T cell receptor beta chains came from one sample sequenced in a study of blood T cell repertoires in COVID-19. Some clones are missing from TCRdb's copy, which holds only in-frame ones; the method was immunoSEQ multiplex PCR. This sample carries about 300,000 clones, 87% of them seen once, and the ten largest clones take 2% to 3%. Input material: peripheral blood. The source of these receptors is a man between 18 and 29 years old with active or convalescent COVID-19.

Only one count was recorded for this clone. The chain employs TRBV3-1 (or the pseudogene TRBV3-2) and TRBJ2-1, with D possibly matching TRBD2 (5 bases). This CDR3 comprises 14 residues. Trimming took off 0 bases at V and 9 bases at J, with 12 bases between the two ends. CDR1 LGHDT and CDR2 YNNKEL come from the germline V gene (reference sequence). The CDR3 protein is CASSQDWRRIEQFF. CDR3 in DNA: TGTGCCAGCAGCCAAGATTGGCGGAGGATTGAGCAGTTCTTC.

The genes are TRBV15 and TRBJ2-3, with D perhaps TRBD1 (6 bases). Germline values: CDR1 LNHNV, CDR2 YYDKDF (reference sequence). The CDR3 contains 14 residues. Trimming removed 2 bases from V and 1 base from J, with 7 bases in between. CDR3 residues: CATSRYRGTDTQYF. The CDR3 DNA reads as TGTGCCACCAGCAGATACAGGGGCACAGATACGCAGTATTTT.

This sequence joins TRBV10-1 and TRBJ2-1, with D maybe TRBD2 (5 bases). With 3 bases removed from V and 7 bases from J, the gap between germline ends came to 13 bases. The CDR3 contains 14 residues. The germline V gene has CDR1 WNHNN and CDR2 SYGVQD (reference sequence). In DNA form, the CDR3 reads TGCGCCAGCAGTGAAGGTGGACTCACGAATGAGCAGTTCTTC. This gives the protein CASSEGGLTNEQFF.

V and J are TRBV28 and TRBJ1-4, with 7 bases that match TRBD1. This CDR3 contains 14 residues. V trimming: 5 bases; J trimming: 4 bases; junction bases outside the gene matches: 4. CDR1 MDHEN and CDR2 SYDVKM come from the germline V gene. The CDR3 DNA reads TGTGCCAGCAGTAAGGGACAGTTTAATGAAAAACTGTTTTTT. Translating it yields CASSKGQFNEKLFF.

The CDR3 loop reads CASTGWAGDLNEQFF. In DNA, the CDR3 is TGTGCCAGCACCGGGTGGGCGGGAGATCTCAATGAGCAGTTCTTC. The chain combines TRBV7-9 with TRBJ2-1; TRBD2 agrees at 7 bases. The CDR3 contains 15 residues. V trimming: 7 bases; J trimming: 6 bases; junction bases outside the gene matches: 12. Germline CDR1 and CDR2: SEHNR and FQNEAQ (reference sequence).

The CDR3 nucleotides read TGTGCCAGCAGGGGAGAGCATGTGAGCACAGATACGCAGTATTTT. This gives the protein CASRGEHVSTDTQYF. V usage is TRBV6-5 and J usage is TRBJ2-3, with D possibly matching TRBD2 (5 bases). This CDR3 has 15 residues. V lost 6 bases and J lost 0, with 13 bases in between. Germline CDR1 MNHEY, CDR2 SVGAGI.

DNA of the CDR3: TGTGCCAGCAGCTTGGGGACAGCAGATACGCAGTATTTT. This gives the protein CASSLGTADTQYF. The chain employs TRBV7-9 and TRBJ2-3, with TRBD1 matching 7 bases. With V trimmed by 3 bases and J by 4 bases, 1 base remained unmatched. The V gene's germline CDR1 is SEHNR and CDR2 FQNEAQ (reference sequence). The CDR3 runs to 13 residues.

The chain has TRBV7-3 and TRBJ2-1, with 7 bases lining up with TRBD2. V lost 2 bases to trimming and J lost 10 bases; unmatched junction nucleotides: 8. Germline CDR1 and CDR2: SGHTA and FQGTGA. The CDR3 is made up of 14 amino acids. The CDR3 nucleotides are TGTGCCAGCAGCTTAGGTCTAGCGGCCGGGGAGCAGTTCTTC. Amino acid sequence: CASSLGLAAGEQFF. Full variable domain (outside the CDR3, taken from reference TRBV7-3 and TRBJ2-1): GAGVSQTPSNKVTEKGKYVELRCDPISGHTALYWYRQSLGQGPEFLIYFQGTGAADDSGLPNDRFFAVRPEGSVSTLKIQRTERGDSAVYLCASSLGLAAGEQFFGPGTRLTVL.

The CDR3 is CASHQAVWRHTEAFF. The CDR3 DNA sequence: TGTGCCAGCCATCAGGCTGTCTGGCGTCACACTGAAGCTTTCTTT. The J gene is TRBJ1-1, the V gene TRBV6-5; unclear D gene. The germline V gene encodes CDR1 MNHEY and CDR2 SVGAGI. The CDR3 contains 15 residues. V was shortened by 8 bases and J by 3 bases, with 19 bases between the two germline ends.

The V gene is TRBV5-1, the J gene TRBJ2-1; D is unclear. Germline-derived CDR1 and CDR2 are SGHRS and YFSETQ. V was cut by 0 bases and J by 5 bases, with 9 bases left in between. This CDR3 is 14 amino acids long. The CDR3 bases are TGCGCCAGCAGCTTGGACTACCAAAACAATGAGCAGTTCTTC. This translates into CASSLDYQNNEQFF. Full variable domain (rest looked up from reference TRBV5-1 and TRBJ2-1): KAGVTQTPRYLIKTRGQQVTLSCSPISGHRSVSWYQQTPGQGLQFLFEYFSETQRNKGNFPGRFSGRQFSNSRSEMNVSTLELGDSALYLCASSLDYQNNEQFFGPGTRLTVL.

Details on this clone: A read error may account for a junction end that differs from germline. V and J are TRBV18 and TRBJ2-7, with D unresolved. Germline assignment: CDR1 KGHSH and CDR2 LQKENI. This CDR3 contains 12 residues. This chain's CDR3 is CASSSVSDEQYF. DNA of the CDR3: TGTGCCAGCTCATCCGTCTCCGACGAGCAGTACTTC.

A remark on this clone: One end of the junction fails to match germline, which may point to a read error. V gene TRBV7-9 combines with J gene TRBJ1-4; 7 positions agree with TRBD1. This CDR3 spans 14 amino acids. Germline V gene lookup returns CDR1 SEHNR and CDR2 FQNEAQ (reference sequence). DNA for the CDR3: TGTGCCAGCACCTTAGGGGGCATGGATGAAAAACTGTTTTTT. As protein: CASTLGGMDEKLFF.

The chain uses TRBV19 and TRBJ2-3; TRBD2 matches 14 bases. The CDR3 has 15 amino acids. The V gene's germline CDR1 is LNHDA and CDR2 SQIVND (reference sequence). J lost 6 bases, V lost 5 bases, and 4 bases had no gene match. The CDR3, as DNA: TGTGCCAGTAGTCAGGGACTAGCGGGAGTCGATACGCAGTATTTT. It codes for CASSQGLAGVDTQYF.

The chain uses TRBV10-3 and TRBJ2-7; the D is unclear. The germline V gene encodes CDR1 ENHRY and CDR2 SYGVKD. V lost 0 bases, J lost 12 bases, and 12 bases lay in between. CDR3 size: 12 residues. In DNA form, the CDR3 reads TGTGCCATCAGTGAGTCTGAGCACGGTCTGTACTTC. It encodes CAISESEHGLYF.